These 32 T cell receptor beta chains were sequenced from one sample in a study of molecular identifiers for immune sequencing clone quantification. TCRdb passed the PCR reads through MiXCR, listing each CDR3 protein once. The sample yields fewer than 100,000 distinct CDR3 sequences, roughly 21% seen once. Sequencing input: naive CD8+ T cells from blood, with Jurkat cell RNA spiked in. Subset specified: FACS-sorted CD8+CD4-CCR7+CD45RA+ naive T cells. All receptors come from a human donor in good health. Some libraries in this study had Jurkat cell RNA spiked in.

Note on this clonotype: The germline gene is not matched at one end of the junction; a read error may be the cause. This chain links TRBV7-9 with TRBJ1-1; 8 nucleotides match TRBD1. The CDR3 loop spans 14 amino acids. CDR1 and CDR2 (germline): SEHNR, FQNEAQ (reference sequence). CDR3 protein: CAGRSGQGNTEAFF. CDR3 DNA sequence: TGTGCCGGCAGGTCCGGACAGGGAAACACTGAAGCTTTCTTT.

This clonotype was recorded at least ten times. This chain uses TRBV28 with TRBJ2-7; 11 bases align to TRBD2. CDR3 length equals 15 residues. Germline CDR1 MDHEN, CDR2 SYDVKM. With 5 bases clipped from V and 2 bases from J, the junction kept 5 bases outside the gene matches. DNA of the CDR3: TGTGCCAGCAGTCTGAGACTAGCGGGGACCTACGAGCAGTACTTC. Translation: CASSLRLAGTYEQYF.

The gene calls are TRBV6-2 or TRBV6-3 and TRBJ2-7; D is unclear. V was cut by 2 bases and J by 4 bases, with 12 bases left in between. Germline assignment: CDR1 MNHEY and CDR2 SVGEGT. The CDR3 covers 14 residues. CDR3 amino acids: CASSYPGAQYEQYF. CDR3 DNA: TGTGCCAGCAGTTACCCGGGCGCCCAATACGAGCAGTACTTC.

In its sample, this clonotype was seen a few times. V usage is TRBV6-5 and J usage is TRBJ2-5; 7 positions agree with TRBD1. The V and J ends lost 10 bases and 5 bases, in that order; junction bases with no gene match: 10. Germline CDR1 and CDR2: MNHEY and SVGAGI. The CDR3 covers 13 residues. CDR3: CATRQGFQETQYF. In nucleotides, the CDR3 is TGTGCCACACGACAGGGTTTTCAGGAGACCCAGTACTTC.

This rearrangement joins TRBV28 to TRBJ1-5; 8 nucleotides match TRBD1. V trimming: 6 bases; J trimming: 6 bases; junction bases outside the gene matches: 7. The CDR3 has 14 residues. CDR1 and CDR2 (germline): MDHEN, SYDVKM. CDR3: CASRSTGEGQPQHF. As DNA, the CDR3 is TGTGCCAGCAGATCGACAGGGGAGGGTCAGCCCCAGCATTTT.

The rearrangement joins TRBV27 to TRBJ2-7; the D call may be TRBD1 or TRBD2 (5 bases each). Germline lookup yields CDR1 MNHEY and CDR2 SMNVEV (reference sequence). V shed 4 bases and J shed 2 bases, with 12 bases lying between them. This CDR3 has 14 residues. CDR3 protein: CASSSGGTAYEQYF. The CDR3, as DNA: TGTGCCAGCAGTTCTGGGGGTACGGCCTACGAGCAGTACTTC.

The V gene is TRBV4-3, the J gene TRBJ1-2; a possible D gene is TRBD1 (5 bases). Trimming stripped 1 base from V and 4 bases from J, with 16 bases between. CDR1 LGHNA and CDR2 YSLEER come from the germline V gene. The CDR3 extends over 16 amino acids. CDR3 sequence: CASSQGTRGPAYGYTF. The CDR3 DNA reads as TGCGCCAGCAGCCAAGGTACGAGGGGACCAGCCTATGGCTACACCTTC.

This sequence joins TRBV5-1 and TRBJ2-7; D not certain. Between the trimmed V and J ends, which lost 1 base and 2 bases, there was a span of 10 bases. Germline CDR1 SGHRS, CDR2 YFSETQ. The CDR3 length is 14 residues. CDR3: CASSLPDSTYEQYF. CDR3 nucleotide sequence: TGCGCCAGCAGCTTGCCCGATTCTACCTACGAGCAGTACTTC.

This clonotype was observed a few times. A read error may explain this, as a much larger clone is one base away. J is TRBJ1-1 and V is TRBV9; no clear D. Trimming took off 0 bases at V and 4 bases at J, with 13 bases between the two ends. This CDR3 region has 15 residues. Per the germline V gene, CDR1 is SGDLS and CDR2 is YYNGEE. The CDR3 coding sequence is TGTGCCAGCAGCGTAGGGGCACCCATGAGCACTGAAGCTTTCTTT. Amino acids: CASSVGAPMSTEAFF.

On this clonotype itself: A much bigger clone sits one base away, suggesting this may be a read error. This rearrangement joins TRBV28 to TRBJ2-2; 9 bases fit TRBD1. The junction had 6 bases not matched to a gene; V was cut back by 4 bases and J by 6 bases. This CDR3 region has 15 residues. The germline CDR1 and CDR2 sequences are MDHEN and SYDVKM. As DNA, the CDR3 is TGTGCCAGCAGTTCACGGGACAGGGATGCCGGGGAGCTGTTTTTT. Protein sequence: CASSSRDRDAGELFF.

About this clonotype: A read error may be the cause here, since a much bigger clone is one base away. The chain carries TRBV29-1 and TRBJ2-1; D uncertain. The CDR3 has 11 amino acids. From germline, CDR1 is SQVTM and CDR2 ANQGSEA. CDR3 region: CSVQYGNEQSF. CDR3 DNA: TGCAGCGTCCAATACGGTAATGAGCAGTCCTTC.

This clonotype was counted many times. This chain's CDR3 is CASSQRGYEQYF. CDR3 sequence (DNA): TGTGCCAGCAGCCAAAGGGGCTACGAGCAGTACTTC. The chain has TRBV14 and TRBJ2-7; perhaps TRBD1 as D (5 bases). The germline CDR1 and CDR2 sequences are SGHDN and FVKESK. The CDR3 runs to 12 residues. Trimming removed 2 bases at V and 3 bases at J, with 5 bases between.

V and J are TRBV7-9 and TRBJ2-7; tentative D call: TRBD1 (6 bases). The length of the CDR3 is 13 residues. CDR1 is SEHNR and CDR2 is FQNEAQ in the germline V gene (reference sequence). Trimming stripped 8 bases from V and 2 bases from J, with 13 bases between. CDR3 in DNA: TGTGCCAGCGAGAAGACAGGCACCTACGAGCAGTACTTC. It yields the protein CASEKTGTYEQYF.

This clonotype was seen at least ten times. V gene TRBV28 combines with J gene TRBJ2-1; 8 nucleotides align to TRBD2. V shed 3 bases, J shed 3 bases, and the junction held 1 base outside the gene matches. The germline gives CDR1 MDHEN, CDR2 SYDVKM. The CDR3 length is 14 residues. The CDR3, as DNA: TGTGCCAGCAGTTTTCGGGGGGGCTACAATGAGCAGTTCTTC. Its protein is CASSFRGGYNEQFF.

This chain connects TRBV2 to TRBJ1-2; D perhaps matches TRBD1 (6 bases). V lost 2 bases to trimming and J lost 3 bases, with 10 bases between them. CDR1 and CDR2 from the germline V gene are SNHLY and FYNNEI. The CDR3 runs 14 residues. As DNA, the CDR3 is TGTGCCAGCAGTGAAAATACAGGGCACTATGGCTACACCTTC. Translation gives CASSENTGHYGYTF.

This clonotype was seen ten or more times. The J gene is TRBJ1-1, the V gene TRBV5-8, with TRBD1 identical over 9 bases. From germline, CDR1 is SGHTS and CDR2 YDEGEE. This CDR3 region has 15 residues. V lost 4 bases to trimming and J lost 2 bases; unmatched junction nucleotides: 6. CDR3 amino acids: CASSKTGGGNTEAFF. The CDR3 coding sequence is TGTGCCAGCAGCAAAACAGGGGGCGGCAACACTGAAGCTTTCTTT.

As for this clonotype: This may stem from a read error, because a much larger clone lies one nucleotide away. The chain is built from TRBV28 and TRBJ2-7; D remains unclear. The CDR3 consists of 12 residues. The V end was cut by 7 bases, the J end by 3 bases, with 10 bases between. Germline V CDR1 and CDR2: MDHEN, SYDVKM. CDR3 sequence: CASNFYNYEQYF. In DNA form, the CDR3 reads TGTGCCAGCAATTTTTATAACTACGAGCAGTACTTC.

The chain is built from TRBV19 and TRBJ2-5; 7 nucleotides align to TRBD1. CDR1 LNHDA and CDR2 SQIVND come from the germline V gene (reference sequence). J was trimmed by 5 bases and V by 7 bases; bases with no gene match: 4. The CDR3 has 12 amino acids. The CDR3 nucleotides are TGTGCCAGTATACGGGACAGTGAGACCCAGTACTTC. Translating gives CASIRDSETQYF.

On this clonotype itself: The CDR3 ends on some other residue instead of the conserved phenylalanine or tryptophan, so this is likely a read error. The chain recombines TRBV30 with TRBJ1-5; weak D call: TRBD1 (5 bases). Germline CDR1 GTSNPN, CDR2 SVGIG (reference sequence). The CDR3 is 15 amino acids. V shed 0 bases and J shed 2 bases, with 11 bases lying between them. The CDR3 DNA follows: TGTGCCTGGAGTGTACGGGGGTGCGGCAATCAGCCCCAGCATTCT. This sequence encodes CAWSVRGCGNQPQHS.

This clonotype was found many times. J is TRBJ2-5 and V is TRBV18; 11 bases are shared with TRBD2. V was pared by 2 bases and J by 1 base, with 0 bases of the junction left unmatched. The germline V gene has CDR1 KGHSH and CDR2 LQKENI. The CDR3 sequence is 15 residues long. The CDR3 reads CASSPGTSGQETQYF. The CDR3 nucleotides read TGTGCCAGCTCACCAGGGACTAGCGGCCAAGAGACCCAGTACTTC.

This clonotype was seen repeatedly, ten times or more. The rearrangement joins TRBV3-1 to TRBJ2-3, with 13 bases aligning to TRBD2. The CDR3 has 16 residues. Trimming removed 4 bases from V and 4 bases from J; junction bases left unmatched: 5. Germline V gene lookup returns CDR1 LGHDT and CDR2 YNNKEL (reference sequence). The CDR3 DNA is TGTGCCAGCAGCCCGTCACTAGCGGGGGGGCCAGATACGCAGTATTTT. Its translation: CASSPSLAGGPDTQYF.

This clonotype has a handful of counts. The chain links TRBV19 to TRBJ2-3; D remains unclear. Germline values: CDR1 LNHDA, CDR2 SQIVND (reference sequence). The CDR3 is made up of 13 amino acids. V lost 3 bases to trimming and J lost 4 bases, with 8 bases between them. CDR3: CASSIPSADTQYF. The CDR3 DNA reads TGTGCCAGTAGTATCCCCTCCGCAGATACGCAGTATTTT.

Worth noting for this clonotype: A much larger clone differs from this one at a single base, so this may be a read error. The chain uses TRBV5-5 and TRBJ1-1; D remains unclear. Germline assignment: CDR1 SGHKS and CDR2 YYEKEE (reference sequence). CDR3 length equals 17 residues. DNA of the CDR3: TGTGTCAGCAGCCCCAGACAACCTTTCCCGAGATCCGCGCTGCCTTTCTTT. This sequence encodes CVSSPRQPFPRSALPFF.

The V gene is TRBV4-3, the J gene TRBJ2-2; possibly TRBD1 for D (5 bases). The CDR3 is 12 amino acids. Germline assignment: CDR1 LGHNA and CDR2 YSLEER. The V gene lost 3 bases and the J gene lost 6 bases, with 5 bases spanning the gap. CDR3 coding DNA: TGCGCCAGCAGCCACAGGGCCGGGGAGCTGTTTTTT. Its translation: CASSHRAGELFF.

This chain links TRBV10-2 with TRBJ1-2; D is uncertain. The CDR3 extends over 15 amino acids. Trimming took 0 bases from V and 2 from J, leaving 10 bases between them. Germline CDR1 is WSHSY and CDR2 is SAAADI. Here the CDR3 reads CASSESSPLNYGYTF. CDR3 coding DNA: TGCGCCAGCAGTGAGTCCTCACCTTTAAACTATGGCTACACCTTC.

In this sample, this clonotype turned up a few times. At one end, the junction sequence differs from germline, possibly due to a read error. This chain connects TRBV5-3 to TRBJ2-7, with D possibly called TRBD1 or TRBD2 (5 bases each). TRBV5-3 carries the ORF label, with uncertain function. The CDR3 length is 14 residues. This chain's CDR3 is CASSWGSEFYEQYF. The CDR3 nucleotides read TGTGCCAGCAGCTGGGGGTCGGAGTTCTACGAGCAGTACTTC.

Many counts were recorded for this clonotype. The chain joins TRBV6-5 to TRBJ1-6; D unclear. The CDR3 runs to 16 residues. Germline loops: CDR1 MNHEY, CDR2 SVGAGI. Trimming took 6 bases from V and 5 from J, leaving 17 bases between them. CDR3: CASSSSVGSNNSPLHF. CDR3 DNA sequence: TGTGCCAGCAGCTCCTCCGTGGGCAGCAATAATTCACCCCTCCACTTT.

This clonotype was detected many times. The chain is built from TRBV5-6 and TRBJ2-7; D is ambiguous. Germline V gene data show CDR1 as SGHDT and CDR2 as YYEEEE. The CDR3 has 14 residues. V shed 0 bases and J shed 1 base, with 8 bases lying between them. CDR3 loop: CASSLASWSYEQYF. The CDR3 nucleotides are TGTGCCAGCAGCTTGGCATCTTGGTCCTACGAGCAGTACTTC.

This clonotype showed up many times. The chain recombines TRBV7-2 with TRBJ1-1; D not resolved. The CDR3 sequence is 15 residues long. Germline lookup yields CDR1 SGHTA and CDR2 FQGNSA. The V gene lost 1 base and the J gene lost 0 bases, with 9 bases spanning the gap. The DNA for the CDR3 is TGTGCCAGCAGCTTAGGCCGTCTTATGAACACTGAAGCTTTCTTT. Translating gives CASSLGRLMNTEAFF. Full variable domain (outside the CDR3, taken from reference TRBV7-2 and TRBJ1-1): GAGVSQSPSNKVTEKGKDVELRCDPISGHTALYWYRQSLGQGLEFLIYFQGNSAPDKSGLPSDRFSAERTGGSVSTLTIQRTQQEDSAVYLCASSLGRLMNTEAFFGQGTRLTVV.

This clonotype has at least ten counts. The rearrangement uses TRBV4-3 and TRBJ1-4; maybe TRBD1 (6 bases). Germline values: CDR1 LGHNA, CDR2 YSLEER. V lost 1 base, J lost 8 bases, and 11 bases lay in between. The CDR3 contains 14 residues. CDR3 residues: CASSQGHRDEKLFF. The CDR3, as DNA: TGCGCCAGCAGCCAAGGACACAGGGACGAAAAACTGTTTTTT.

The CDR3 nucleotides are TGCGCCAGCAGCTTGGAGGGCGCTGGGGCGGGAGCTTGGAGCACAGATACGCAGTATTTT. This translates into CASSLEGAGAGAWSTDTQYF. The J gene is TRBJ2-3, the V gene TRBV5-1, with 7 bases matching TRBD2. After removal of 0 bases from V and 0 bases from J, the junction contained 16 bases not matched to a gene. The CDR3 consists of 20 residues. Germline loops: CDR1 SGHRS, CDR2 YFSETQ.

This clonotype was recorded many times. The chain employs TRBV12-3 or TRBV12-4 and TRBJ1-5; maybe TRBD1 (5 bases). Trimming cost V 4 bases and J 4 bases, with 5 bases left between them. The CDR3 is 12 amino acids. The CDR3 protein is CASSWGNQPQHF. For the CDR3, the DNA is TGTGCCAGCAGTTGGGGGAATCAGCCCCAGCATTTT.